A selection of T cell receptor beta chains follows, all from one sample in a study of cytomegalovirus exposure and HLA in healthy donors. The assay was immunoSEQ multiplex PCR, and TCRdb's table has in-frame clones only and misses some. The sample records 200,000 to 250,000 clones, roughly 80% being singletons. Input material: PBMCs. These receptors were collected from a man under 40 in good health and CMV-seronegative. CDR3s include the opening cysteine and the closing phenylalanine or tryptophan. The D gene is left open where the match is weak. Size is stated for part of the rows, as once, few or many counts, or as a class when the clone is expanded.

TRBJ2-5 - TRBV10-3 TRBD2 CAIRPGLAEETQYF TGTGCCATCAGGCCGGGACTAGCGGAAGAGACCCAGTACTTC
TRBJ2-7 - TRBV4-2 - CASSQEQGYEQYF TGTGCCAGCAGCCAAGAACAGGGCTACGAGCAGTACTTC
TRBJ2-5 once TRBV7-9 - CASSPEQGYETQYF TGTGCCAGCAGCCCAGAACAGGGTTACGAGACCCAGTACTTC
TRBJ1-1 - TRBV27 - CASRYSGQTEAFF TGTGCCAGCAGGTATTCAGGGCAAACTGAAGCTTTCTTT
TRBJ1-6 few TRBV5-5 TRBD1 CASSQSRGLTAGNSPLHF TGTGCCAGCAGCCAGTCTAGGGGGCTGACAGCGGGTAATTCACCCCTCCACTTT
TRBJ2-3 - TRBV5-3 TRBD2 CARSFKKVGTSMEGADTQYF TGTGCCAGAAGCTTCAAGAAGGTAGGGACTAGCATGGAAGGAGCAGATACGCAGTATTTT
TRBJ1-1 medium-sized TRBV14 - CASSQDRGVGEAFF TGTGCCAGCAGCCAAGATCGGGGTGTGGGTGAAGCTTTCTTT
TRBJ2-5 - TRBV28 TRBD2 CASRAGTRQETQYF TGTGCCAGCAGAGCTGGGACTAGGCAAGAGACCCAGTACTTC
TRBJ1-2 - TRBV27 TRBD1 CASSGNRGRAGYTF TGTGCCAGCAGCGGAAACAGGGGGCGCGCTGGCTACACCTTC
TRBJ2-7 - TRBV27 TRBD1 CASSSTGVSYEQYF TGTGCCAGCAGTTCTACAGGGGTCTCCTACGAGCAGTACTTC
TRBJ2-7 - TRBV6-1 - CASSSSVEGASEQYF -
TRBJ2-7 - TRBV7-9 TRBD1 CASTVRDSRPYEQYF TGTGCCAGCACCGTCAGGGACAGCCGCCCCTACGAGCAGTACTTC
TRBJ2-7 - TRBV7-2 TRBD2 CASSSPPGLAGVPSYEQYF TGTGCCAGCAGCTCGCCACCGGGACTAGCGGGGGTCCCCTCCTACGAGCAGTACTTC
TRBJ2-1 - TRBV6-6 - CASNRDNPYNEQFF TGTGCCAGCAATCGGGACAACCCCTACAATGAGCAGTTCTTC
TRBJ2-5 - TRBV14 TRBD1 CASSQVGQGARETQYF TGTGCCAGCAGCCAAGTTGGACAGGGGGCCCGAGAGACCCAGTACTTC
TRBJ2-1 - TRBV7-2 TRBD1 CASSYTGDIYNEQFF TGTGCCAGCAGTTACACAGGGGATATCTACAATGAGCAGTTCTTC
TRBJ2-2 - TRBV6-6 TRBD1 CASSNRDRGSTELFF TGTGCCAGCAGTAACCGGGACAGGGGTTCGACTGAGCTGTTTTTT
TRBJ2-7 once TRBV9 TRBD1 CASSVGDRGSYEQYF TGTGCCAGCAGCGTGGGGGACAGGGGCTCCTACGAGCAGTACTTC
TRBJ2-5 once TRBV27 - CASHGQLEETQYF TGTGCCAGCCATGGGCAGTTGGAAGAGACCCAGTACTTC
TRBJ2-2 - TRBV11-2 TRBD2 CASSLGEGGNTGELFF TGTGCCAGCAGCTTAGGGGAGGGAGGGAACACCGGGGAGCTGTTTTTT
TRBJ2-7 - TRBV2 - CASSDLTLYSYEQYF TGTGCCAGCAGTGATCTAACCCTTTACTCCTACGAGCAGTACTTC
TRBJ2-6 - TRBV5-1 - CASSLTGAGANVLTF TGCGCCAGCAGCTTGACAGGCGCTGGGGCCAACGTCCTGACTTTC
TRBJ2-7 - TRBV5-1 - CASSLRGQSYEQYF TGCGCCAGCAGCCTGCGGGGACAGAGTTACGAGCAGTACTTC
TRBJ1-3 - TRBV5-8 TRBD1 CASSSIGTVPSGNTIYF TGTGCCAGCAGTTCGATCGGGACAGTCCCCTCTGGAAACACCATATATTTT